Listed here are 4 T cell receptor beta chains from one sample, sequenced in a study of blood T cell repertoires in COVID-19. The repertoire was sequenced with immunoSEQ multiplex PCR; TCRdb's copy has only in-frame clones and lacks some. This table holds under 250,000 clones, around 82% found once. Material: peripheral blood. The receptor set was obtained from a man aged 50-59 years with active or convalescent COVID-19.

The chain employs TRBV27 and TRBJ1-1, with D possibly matching TRBD1 (5 bases). CDR3 length: 14 amino acids. Deletions cut 2 bases from V and 0 bases from J, with 7 bases between. Germline values: CDR1 MNHEY, CDR2 SMNVEV (reference sequence). The DNA for the CDR3 is TGTGCCAGCAGTTTAGGGGCATTGAACACTGAAGCTTTCTTT. This codes for CASSLGALNTEAFF.

The chain is built from TRBV7-3 and TRBJ1-3; a possible D gene is TRBD1 (5 bases). In germline, CDR1 is SGHTA, CDR2 FQGTGA. The CDR3 extends over 16 amino acids. V lost 2 bases to trimming and J lost 0 bases, with 11 bases between them. DNA of the CDR3: TGTGCCAGCAGCTTACTTCAGGGCAACTCTGGAAACACCATATATTTT. Protein product: CASSLLQGNSGNTIYF.

The genes are TRBV5-1 and TRBJ1-1; D gene ambiguous. The CDR3 is 13 residues long. The germline V gene encodes CDR1 SGHRS and CDR2 YFSETQ. Deletions cut 0 bases from V and 4 bases from J, with 7 bases between. In DNA, the CDR3 is TGCGCCAGCAGCTTGGGACAATCCACTGAAGCTTTCTTT. Residues: CASSLGQSTEAFF.

This chain connects TRBV20-1 to TRBJ2-2; 10 bases are a match to TRBD2. The germline V gene has CDR1 DFQATT and CDR2 SNEGSKA (reference sequence). The junction had 9 bases not matched to a gene; V was cut back by 3 bases and J by 5 bases. The CDR3 spans 16 residues. This chain's CDR3 is CSASLAGAAGTGELFF. For the CDR3, the DNA is TGCAGTGCTAGTCTAGCGGGGGCCGCGGGGACCGGGGAGCTGTTTTTT.